This T cell receptor beta chain was recorded in a study of blood T cell repertoires in COVID-19. Overall study: Spain, Italy and the United States supplied samples that represented acute and convalescent COVID-19.

Only in-frame clones appear in the TCRdb table, and some are missing; sequencing was by immunoSEQ multiplex PCR. The sample has around 150,000 clones; about 83% are singletons. This CDR3 region has 17 residues. CDR1 and CDR2 from the germline V gene are SGHNT and YYREEE (reference sequence). The V and J ends lost 2 bases and 3 bases, in that order; junction bases with no gene match: 5. The sequence came from a man aged 55-75 years with acute or convalescent COVID-19. Sequencing used peripheral blood. This chain uses TRBV5-4 with TRBJ2-3; 14 nucleotides line up with TRBD2. The CDR3 sequence is CASSFGTSGGTTDTQYF. CDR3 nucleotide sequence: TGTGCCAGCAGCTTCGGGACTAGCGGGGGAACTACAGATACGCAGTATTTT.